The 15 T cell receptor beta chains below were found in one sample sequenced in a study of regulatory T cells (dated by TCRdb to 2017 to 2018). The library was obtained by the immunoSEQ multiplex PCR assay. For the multiplex PCR, 52 forward TRBV primers and 13 reverse TRBJ primers were used, and amplification bias was corrected with both assay-based and computational methods. The clones in this table, taken by TCRdb from immuneACCESS, are in-frame only. Not every clone is retained; where verified, under half of the shortfall comes from an unresolved V gene, and the cause of the rest is unknown. For this sample the table gives roughly 10,000 clones, of which nearly 85% were detected only once. The ten largest clones add up to about 10% of the sample. Input material: CD8+ T cells sorted from blood. All receptors derive from a person aged 18 to 30 with CD3G deficiency.

The chain links TRBV28 to TRBJ2-1; the D gene is possibly TRBD1 (5 bases). The CDR3 totals 14 residues. Trimming shortened V by 2 bases and J by 5 bases, and 10 bases separated the two germline ends. Germline V gene data show CDR1 as MDHEN and CDR2 as SYDVKM. CDR3 amino acids: CASSLDSRDNEQFF. CDR3 nucleotide sequence: TGTGCCAGCAGTTTAGACAGCCGCGACAATGAGCAGTTCTTC.

The chain uses TRBV7-9 and TRBJ2-1, with D perhaps matching TRBD1 (6 bases). Germline V lookup: CDR1 SEHNR, CDR2 FQNEAQ (reference sequence). V lost 3 bases to trimming and J lost 7 bases, with 16 bases between them. CDR3 length: 15 amino acids. The CDR3 DNA is TGTGCCAGCAGCTTGGGGGACACTTATCGGAATGAGCAGTTCTTC. This sequence encodes CASSLGDTYRNEQFF.

The V gene is TRBV6-1, the J gene TRBJ1-2; D is unclear. Germline CDR1 and CDR2: MNHNS and SASEGT. Trimming cost V 2 bases and J 0 bases, with 10 bases left between them. This CDR3 spans 15 amino acids. This CDR3 reads CASSEWPWANYGYTF. The CDR3 coding sequence is TGTGCCAGCAGTGAATGGCCGTGGGCTAACTATGGCTACACCTTC.

Only one count was recorded for this clone. CDR3 DNA: TGTGCCAGCAGCCCCGGGACGGCAAACAATGAGCAGTTCTTC. Encoded protein: CASSPGTANNEQFF. J is TRBJ2-1 and V is TRBV28; either TRBD1 or TRBD2 may fit D (5 bases each). The V end lost 6 bases, the J end lost 5 bases, and 14 bases lay between the germline ends. The germline V gene encodes CDR1 MDHEN and CDR2 SYDVKM. The CDR3 sequence is 14 residues long.

This clone is labeled large (0.1 to 1%). This CDR3 is CASSFTYPGQGRGGYTF. Written as DNA, the CDR3 is TGTGCCAGCAGTTTCACGTACCCGGGACAGGGGCGAGGTGGCTACACCTTC. J is TRBJ1-2 and V is TRBV27; 10 bases align to TRBD1. The V and J ends lost 3 bases and 7 bases, in that order; junction bases with no gene match: 14. The CDR3 length is 17 residues. The germline V gene encodes CDR1 MNHEY and CDR2 SMNVEV (reference sequence).

V is TRBV7-9 and J is TRBJ2-7; 8 nucleotides match TRBD1. Germline V gives CDR1 SEHNR, CDR2 FQNEAQ (reference sequence). With 5 bases clipped from V and 3 bases from J, the junction kept 3 bases outside the gene matches. The CDR3 runs 13 residues. The CDR3 nucleotides read TGTGCCAGCAGCCGGACAGGGATCTACGAGCAGTACTTC. This codes for CASSRTGIYEQYF.

This clone was counted between two and nine times. This chain uses TRBV28 with TRBJ2-7, with 7 bases fitting TRBD2. CDR3 length equals 15 residues. V lost 6 bases, J lost 1 base, and 9 bases stayed unmatched. CDR1 is MDHEN and CDR2 is SYDVKM in the germline V gene. The CDR3 loop is CASSHPGGGSYEQYF. DNA for the CDR3: TGTGCCAGCAGCCACCCTGGCGGGGGTTCCTACGAGCAGTACTTC.

The genes are TRBV6-1 and TRBJ1-2, with D possibly matching TRBD1 (6 bases). CDR3 length: 13 amino acids. Germline-derived CDR1 and CDR2 are MNHNS and SASEGT. The V and J ends lost 4 bases and 3 bases respectively, with 9 bases between them. CDR3 protein: CASSARTDYGYTF. In DNA form, the CDR3 reads TGTGCCAGCAGTGCCCGGACAGACTATGGCTACACCTTC.

The V gene is TRBV10-3, the J gene TRBJ1-2; no definite D call. V was shortened by 10 bases and J by 0 bases, with 12 bases between the two germline ends. The CDR3 is 13 amino acids. Germline CDR1 is ENHRY and CDR2 is SYGVKD. The CDR3 bases are TGTGCCACCTCGAACCACCCTAACTATGGCTACACCTTC. This gives the protein CATSNHPNYGYTF.

This clone was observed a single time. This chain links TRBV13 with TRBJ2-5, with D tentatively TRBD1 (6 bases). The CDR3 length is 15 residues. Trimming stripped 0 bases from V and 6 bases from J, with 14 bases between. CDR1 is PRHDT, CDR2 FYEKMQ, per germline (reference sequence). This CDR3 reads CASSLGRGRGKTQYF. Here the CDR3 DNA reads TGTGCCAGCAGCTTAGGCCGGGGCAGGGGAAAGACCCAGTACTTC.

The chain recombines TRBV7-2 with TRBJ2-3; 13 nucleotides agree with TRBD2. The junction had 8 bases not matched to a gene; V was cut back by 4 bases and J by 1 base. The CDR3 length is 18 residues. The V gene's germline CDR1 is SGHTA and CDR2 FQGNSA. CDR3 DNA: TGTGCCAGCAGCTCAGGACTAGCGGGGGCCCATTGCACAGATACGCAGTATTTT. Translation: CASSSGLAGAHCTDTQYF.

The chain employs TRBV4-1 and TRBJ2-7; 7 bases are a match to TRBD2. V was clipped by 3 bases and J by 12 bases; unmatched bases: 11. This CDR3 contains 13 residues. Germline V lookup: CDR1 MGHRA, CDR2 YSYEKL. CDR3 sequence reads: CASSQEPSGVMYF. CDR3 nucleotides: TGCGCCAGCAGCCAGGAGCCCAGCGGGGTGATGTACTTC.

This chain connects TRBV5-1 to TRBJ1-2; TRBD1 is a possible D gene (5 bases). The CDR3 extends over 14 amino acids. Germline V lookup: CDR1 SGHRS, CDR2 YFSETQ. Trimming cost V 2 bases and J 6 bases, with 14 bases left between them. CDR3 sequence (DNA): TGCGCCAGCAGCTTTCTTTCAGGGAAGGATGGCTACACCTTC. It specifies CASSFLSGKDGYTF.

The chain links TRBV28 to TRBJ2-1; the D gene is possibly TRBD2 (5 bases). The CDR3 has 13 amino acids. Germline V lookup: CDR1 MDHEN, CDR2 SYDVKM. V was shortened by 6 bases and J by 8 bases, with 14 bases between the two germline ends. The CDR3, as DNA: TGTGCCAGCAGCAGCGGCTACCGGGATGAGCAGTTCTTC. This gives the protein CASSSGYRDEQFF. Full variable domain (missing parts from reference TRBV28 and TRBJ2-1): DVKVTQSSRYLVKRTGEKVFLECVQDMDHENMFWYRQDPGLGLRLIYFSYDVKMKEKGDIPEGYSVSREKKERFSLILESASTNQTSMYLCASSSGYRDEQFFGPGTRLTVL.

This clone was seen a single time. The CDR3 DNA reads as TGCGCCAGCAGCTTGTCGGGGATATACACAGATACGCAGTATTTT. Translating it yields CASSLSGIYTDTQYF. The genes are TRBV5-1 and TRBJ2-3, with a weak D call TRBD2 (5 bases). The V end lost 1 base, the J end lost 2 bases, and 11 bases lay between the germline ends. In germline, CDR1 is SGHRS, CDR2 YFSETQ. The CDR3 totals 15 residues.